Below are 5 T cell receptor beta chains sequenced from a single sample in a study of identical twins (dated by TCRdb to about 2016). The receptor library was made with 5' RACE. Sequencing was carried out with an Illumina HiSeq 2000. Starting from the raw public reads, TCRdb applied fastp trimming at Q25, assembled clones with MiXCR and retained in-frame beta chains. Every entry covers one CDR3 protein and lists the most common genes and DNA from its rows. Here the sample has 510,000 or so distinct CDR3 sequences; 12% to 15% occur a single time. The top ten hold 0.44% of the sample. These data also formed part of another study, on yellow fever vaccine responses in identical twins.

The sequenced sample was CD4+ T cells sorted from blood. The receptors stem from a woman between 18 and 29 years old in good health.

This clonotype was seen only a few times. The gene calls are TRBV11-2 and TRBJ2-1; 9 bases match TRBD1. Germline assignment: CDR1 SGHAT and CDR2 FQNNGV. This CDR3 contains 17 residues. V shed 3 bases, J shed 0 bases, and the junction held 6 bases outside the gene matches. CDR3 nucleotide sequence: TGTGCCAGCAGCTTGACGTCGGGACAGGGCTCCTACAATGAGCAGTTCTTC. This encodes CASSLTSGQGSYNEQFF.

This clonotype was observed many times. The CDR3 nucleotides are TGTGCCAGCAGTTTGATGGACACGAGCAATCAGCCCCAGCATTTT. It translates to CASSLMDTSNQPQHF. The chain carries TRBV12-3 or TRBV12-4 and TRBJ1-5; tentatively, D is TRBD1 (5 bases). The CDR3 runs 15 residues. Trimming removed 3 bases at V and 1 base at J, with 10 bases between.

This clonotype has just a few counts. CDR3 amino acids: CASSDGGGPVAKNIQYF. In DNA, the CDR3 is TGCGCCAGCAGTGACGGTGGGGGGCCTGTGGCCAAAAACATTCAGTACTTC. V gene TRBV10-1 combines with J gene TRBJ2-4; either TRBD1 or TRBD2 may fit D (6 bases each). Trimming took 3 bases from V and 1 from J, leaving 16 bases between them. This CDR3 is built from 17 residues. Germline CDR1 is WNHNN and CDR2 is SYGVQD (reference sequence).

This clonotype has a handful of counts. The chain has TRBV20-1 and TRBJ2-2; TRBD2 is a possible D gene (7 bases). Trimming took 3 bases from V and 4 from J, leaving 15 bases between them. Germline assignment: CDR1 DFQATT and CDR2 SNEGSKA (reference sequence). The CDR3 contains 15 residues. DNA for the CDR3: TGCAGTGCTAGGTCGCAGGGGAGGGCCACCGGGGAGCTGTTTTTT. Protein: CSARSQGRATGELFF.

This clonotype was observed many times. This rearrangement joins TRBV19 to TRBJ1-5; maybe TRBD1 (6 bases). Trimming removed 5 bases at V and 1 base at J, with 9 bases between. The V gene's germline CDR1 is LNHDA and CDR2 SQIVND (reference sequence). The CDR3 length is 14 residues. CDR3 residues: CASSPQGSNQPQHF. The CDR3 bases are TGTGCCAGTAGTCCTCAGGGGAGCAATCAGCCCCAGCATTTT.